The sequence of this T cell receptor (beta chain) was determined in a study of OX40 agonist ivuxolimab in advanced cancers. About the study as a whole: Ivuxolimab was a fully human IgG2 agonistic monoclonal antibody targeting the costimulatory receptor OX40 (CD134). The monotherapy dose-escalation portion (N ≈ 50 patients) of the phase I ivuxolimab trial is reported in the paper. Of the approximately 54 dose-escalation patients, hepatocellular carcinoma was present in around 20, melanoma in roughly 15, renal cell carcinoma in 9 and head and neck cancer in 9. A male proportion of 82.7% and a mean age of about 60 years, ranging from 23 to 79, were recorded for the dose-escalation cohort. Three dose-escalation patients achieved partial responses, one with hepatocellular carcinoma and two with cutaneous melanoma. The point of sequencing TCRbeta in the periphery was to test whether ivuxolimab changed TCR sequence diversity and drove clonal T-cell expansion. Prior anti-PD-1, anti-PD-L1 or anti-CTLA-4 therapy was permitted, and 40% of dose-escalation patients had received checkpoint inhibitors. Intravenous ivuxolimab was administered to patients every 2 weeks at six dose levels: 0.01, 0.1, 0.3, 1.5, 3 and 10 mg/kg.

In regard to this clone: Its recognized antigen is unknown. Base qualities are not provided; no much larger clone lies one nucleotide away.

Trimming removed 3 bases from V and 4 bases from J, leaving 17 bases between the germline ends. CDR1 KGHSH and CDR2 LQKENI are derived from the germline V gene. The CDR3 sequence holds 16 residues, the cysteine and phenylalanine included. Kept here is only the CDR3 DNA, which spans 48 bases and is read in frame from base 1. To sequence the TCRbeta CDR3 region, genomic DNA was isolated from the sorted cells. The immunoSEQ Assay was used for sequencing of TCRbeta CDR3 regions. TCRdb holds this immuneACCESS table with in-frame rearrangements only. Some clones are missing; in checked studies, unresolved V genes explain under half, and the rest has no known cause. This sample has more than 45,000 clones in its table, and 75% to 85% of those were observed once. The biggest ten clones account for 0.7% to 0.8% of the sample. The trial excluded patients who had a history of autoimmune disease or were on systemic immunosuppression. In every dose cohort, peripheral blood was drawn for TCR sequencing at baseline, cycle 4 day 1, and cycle 7 day 1. The samples were taken from a phase I, first-in-human, multicenter, open-label dose-escalation trial of ivuxolimab. Adults with locally advanced or metastatic melanoma, renal cell carcinoma, hepatocellular carcinoma or head and neck squamous cell carcinoma were enrolled in the trial. Before TCR sequencing, CD4+ and CD8+ T cells were separately sorted from peripheral blood.

The full study reports these points: Antigen specificity was not determined for the clonally expanded peripheral T cells. In the 0.1-3.0 mg/kg groups, partial responders had among the lowest normalized peripheral clonal expansion, particularly in CD8+ T cells. Low levels of normalized T-cell clonal expansion were also seen in some patients who did not respond. After ivuxolimab, CD8+ T cells had more expanded clones than CD4+ T cells on average. Clonal expansion of both CD4+ and CD8+ blood T cells was observed from baseline to week 6 at doses 0.1 to 3.0 mg/kg.

Sequenced here: CD4+ or CD8+ T cells sorted from blood, sampled in a trial of the OX40 agonist ivuxolimab. This receptor chain uses TRBV18 and TRBJ2-3; the D gene is perhaps TRBD2, from 6 matching bases. This clonotype was sampled from an adult with an advanced solid tumor such as melanoma, head and neck, liver or kidney cancer. The CDR3 region: CASSPLLAVGADTQYF. Here is the DNA: TGTGCCAGCTCACCGCTACTAGCAGTCGGCGCAGATACGCAGTATTTT.